The 25 T cell receptor beta chains below were found in one sample sequenced in a study of T cells in Graves' hyperthyroidism and ophthalmopathy. Amplified TCR beta CDR3 regions derived from RNA transcripts. The primer set for the first-round RT-PCR of the TCR CDR3 was HTBI. One entry per CDR3 protein results from TCRdb running MiXCR on the multiplex PCR reads. The data show some 440,000 distinct CDR3 sequences, 15% to 18% seen once. Material: blood. Receptors were obtained from a woman aged 18-35 years with Graves' hyperthyroidism.

The genes are TRBV29-1 and TRBJ1-4; no clear D gene. V shed 8 bases and J shed 12 bases, with 7 bases lying between them. The V gene's germline CDR1 is SQVTM and CDR2 ANQGSEA. This CDR3 contains 8 residues. The CDR3 loop is CSPNELFF. The CDR3 bases are TGCAGCCCTAACGAACTGTTTTTT.

There are many counts of this clonotype. CDR3 loop: CASSQVTGIVGNTEAFF. CDR3 in DNA: TGTGCCAGCAGCCAAGTCACAGGGATTGTGGGGAACACTGAAGCTTTCTTT. The V call is TRBV3-1, the J call TRBJ1-1; D may be TRBD1 (6 bases). CDR1 is LGHDT, CDR2 YNNKEL, per germline (reference sequence). The CDR3 is 17 amino acids. Trimming took 1 base from V and 1 from J, leaving 16 bases between them. Full variable domain (rest looked up from reference TRBV3-1 and TRBJ1-1): DTAVSQTPKYLVTQMGNDKSIKCEQNLGHDTMYWYKQDSKKFLKIMFSYNNKELIINETVPNRFSPKSPDKAHLNLHINSLELGDSAVYFCASSQVTGIVGNTEAFFGQGTRLTVV.

This clonotype was found many times. This rearrangement joins TRBV12-3 or TRBV12-4 to TRBJ2-5, with TRBD1 matching 8 bases. J gave up 4 bases and V 6 bases, and 7 bases lay outside the gene matches. There are 14 residues in the CDR3. The CDR3 region is CASRPTGGGETQYF. The CDR3 DNA follows: TGTGCCAGCAGACCCACAGGGGGAGGAGAGACCCAGTACTTC.

Remarks on this clonotype: With a much larger clone just one base away, this may be a read error. The chain employs TRBV20-1 and TRBJ1-1; D is possibly TRBD1 (6 bases). CDR3 length: 12 amino acids. Germline CDR1 and CDR2: DFQATT and SNEGSKA (reference sequence). V lost 1 base to trimming and J lost 12 bases, with 15 bases between them. Here the CDR3 DNA reads TGCAGTGCTAGAGCCACAGGGAGGAGAACTTTCTTT. The encoded protein is CSARATGRRTFF.

Regarding this clonotype: A read error is possible here, since a much larger clone lies one base away. The gene calls are TRBV7-9 and TRBJ2-7; possibly TRBD1 for D (6 bases). V lost 7 bases and J 3 bases, leaving 16 bases between the germline ends. CDR1 is SEHNR and CDR2 is FQNEAQ in the germline V gene (reference sequence). This CDR3 contains 14 residues. CDR3 sequence: CASNQDRTYYEQYF. The DNA for the CDR3 is TGTGCCAGCAACCAAGACAGGACCTACTACGAGCAGTACTTC.

The sample holds many counts of this clonotype. This chain joins TRBV6-1 and TRBJ1-1; possibly TRBD1 for D (5 bases). The CDR3 spans 13 residues. CDR1 and CDR2 from the germline V gene are MNHNS and SASEGT. V was pared by 8 bases and J by 6 bases, with 16 bases between. The CDR3 DNA reads as TGTGCCAGCGTCCCAGAGAGGGACTCTGAAGCTTTCTTT. Encoded protein: CASVPERDSEAFF.

The table lists this clonotype with many counts. The chain recombines TRBV6-2 or TRBV6-3 with TRBJ2-1, with 10 bases identical to TRBD1. With 4 bases clipped from V and 6 bases from J, the junction kept 6 bases outside the gene matches. CDR1 MNHEY and CDR2 SVGEGT come from the germline V gene. This CDR3 is built from 15 residues. This chain's CDR3 is CASSLRQGASNEQFF. The CDR3 DNA sequence: TGTGCCAGCAGTTTAAGACAGGGGGCTTCCAATGAGCAGTTCTTC.

This clonotype was recorded a few times. V gene TRBV2 combines with J gene TRBJ1-1; the match to TRBD1 covers 8 bases. The V gene's germline CDR1 is SNHLY and CDR2 FYNNEI. This CDR3 region has 14 residues. V lost 8 bases, J lost 1 base, and 6 bases stayed unmatched. This CDR3 reads CASHSGTGNTEAFF. DNA for the CDR3: TGTGCCAGCCACTCCGGGACAGGGAACACTGAAGCTTTCTTT.

The table lists this clonotype with many counts. CDR3 bases: TGTGCCAGCACCACCGGGACTAGGACCTACAATGAGCAGTTCTTC. Translation: CASTTGTRTYNEQFF. The rearrangement links TRBV6-2 or TRBV6-3 to TRBJ2-1; 8 nucleotides agree with TRBD2. The CDR3 loop spans 15 amino acids. CDR1 is MNHEY, CDR2 SVGEGT, per germline. With 7 bases clipped from V and 2 bases from J, the junction kept 7 bases outside the gene matches.

This clonotype has a handful of counts. The chain joins TRBV28 to TRBJ1-1; no definite D call. This CDR3 spans 15 amino acids. The V end lost 3 bases, the J end lost 0 bases, and 11 bases lay between the germline ends. CDR1 is MDHEN, CDR2 SYDVKM, per germline. The CDR3 DNA sequence: TGTGCCAGCAGTTTCCCCCCTATTATGAACACTGAAGCTTTCTTT. Translation gives CASSFPPIMNTEAFF.

Points on this clonotype: Germline and junction disagree at one end, which may indicate a read error. The V and J genes are TRBV20-1 and TRBJ2-1; weak D call: TRBD1 (6 bases). Germline lookup yields CDR1 DFQATT and CDR2 SNEGSKA (reference sequence). This CDR3 is built from 16 residues. The CDR3 nucleotides read TGCAGTGCTAGAGGTCACAGGGCTGACTCCTACGATGAGCAGTTCTTC. Its protein product is CSARGHRADSYDEQFF.

This clonotype was detected ten times or more. V gene TRBV7-2 combines with J gene TRBJ2-7, with 7 bases identical to TRBD1. V shed 4 bases and J 3 bases; nucleotides not matched to a gene: 6. The length of the CDR3 is 14 residues. The germline gives CDR1 SGHTA, CDR2 FQGNSA. CDR3 nucleotide sequence: TGTGCCAGCAGCTCCCGGGACAGATTCTACGAGCAGTACTTC. Translated: CASSSRDRFYEQYF. Complete variable domain (other parts from reference TRBV7-2 and TRBJ2-7): GAGVSQSPSNKVTEKGKDVELRCDPISGHTALYWYRQSLGQGLEFLIYFQGNSAPDKSGLPSDRFSAERTGGSVSTLTIQRTQQEDSAVYLCASSSRDRFYEQYFGPGTRLTVT.

In its sample, this clonotype was seen many times. The rearrangement uses TRBV11-2 and TRBJ1-2, with D possibly being TRBD1 (5 bases). Deletions cut 1 base from V and 8 bases from J, with 14 bases between. Germline V CDR1 and CDR2: SGHAT, FQNNGV. The CDR3 totals 14 residues. CDR3 sequence reads: CASSLGRVGKGYTF. CDR3 nucleotides: TGTGCCAGCAGCTTAGGCAGGGTGGGCAAAGGCTACACCTTC. Using reference TRBV11-2 and TRBJ1-2 for the parts outside the CDR3, the full variable domain is EAGVAQSPRYKIIEKRQSVAFWCNPISGHATLYWYQQILGQGPKLLIQFQNNGVVDDSQLPKDRFSAERLKGVDSTLKIQPAKLEDSAVYLCASSLGRVGKGYTFGSGTRLTVV.

Many counts were recorded for this clonotype. The rearrangement links TRBV28 to TRBJ2-2; 7 bases fit TRBD1. The CDR3 extends over 15 amino acids. Germline CDR1 MDHEN, CDR2 SYDVKM. The trim removed 6 bases at V and 0 bases at J, leaving 4 bases unmatched. CDR3 sequence reads: CASSSGTANTGELFF. The CDR3 DNA is TGTGCCAGCAGCTCCGGGACAGCGAACACCGGGGAGCTGTTTTTT. The whole variable domain, remainder taken from reference TRBV28 and TRBJ2-2, is DVKVTQSSRYLVKRTGEKVFLECVQDMDHENMFWYRQDPGLGLRLIYFSYDVKMKEKGDIPEGYSVSREKKERFSLILESASTNQTSMYLCASSSGTANTGELFFGEGSRLTVL.

This clonotype was counted between two and nine times. The chain uses TRBV29-1 and TRBJ1-1, with a tentative D call TRBD1 (5 bases). The CDR3 sequence is 13 residues long. CDR1 and CDR2 (germline): SQVTM, ANQGSEA. Between the trimmed V and J ends, which lost 3 bases and 0 bases, there was a span of 8 bases. In nucleotides, the CDR3 is TGCAGCGTTGATCAGGGCCTGAACACTGAAGCTTTCTTT. Protein sequence: CSVDQGLNTEAFF.

In this sample, this clonotype turned up many times. The chain has TRBV2 and TRBJ1-2; TRBD1 aligns across 9 bases. The CDR3 has 17 amino acids. J gave up 2 bases and V 5 bases, and 12 bases lay outside the gene matches. Germline V gene lookup returns CDR1 SNHLY and CDR2 FYNNEI. CDR3 nucleotides: TGTGCCAGCAGTCCCCGACTGGGACAGGGTTTCAACTATGGCTACACCTTC. Protein product: CASSPRLGQGFNYGYTF.

The rearrangement links TRBV29-1 to TRBJ2-7; the D gene is possibly TRBD2 (5 bases). The V gene's germline CDR1 is SQVTM and CDR2 ANQGSEA. The V and J ends lost 3 bases and 4 bases respectively, with 28 bases between them. This CDR3 is 18 amino acids long. CDR3: CSVDGLRVYEEPWYEQYF. Written as DNA, the CDR3 is TGCAGCGTTGACGGGCTGCGGGTCTATGAGGAGCCTTGGTACGAGCAGTACTTC.

This clonotype has a count of ten or more. V gene TRBV27 combines with J gene TRBJ2-7; 13 bases match TRBD2. The germline V gene encodes CDR1 MNHEY and CDR2 SMNVEV (reference sequence). This CDR3 is 15 amino acids long. After removal of 6 bases from V and 5 bases from J, the junction contained 7 bases not matched to a gene. CDR3 in amino acids: CASSTGLAGVHEQYF. CDR3 DNA: TGTGCCAGCAGCACAGGACTAGCGGGAGTGCACGAGCAGTACTTC.

This clonotype turned up a few times. The CDR3 is CSARGTPGTSSGDTQYF. In DNA form, the CDR3 reads TGCAGTGCTAGAGGCACACCCGGGACTAGCTCCGGAGATACGCAGTATTTT. V is TRBV20-1 and J is TRBJ2-3, with TRBD2 matching 9 bases. Germline V gives CDR1 DFQATT, CDR2 SNEGSKA (reference sequence). Unmatched junction bases numbered 13, after V lost 1 base and J lost 5 bases. The CDR3 is 17 amino acids.

The chain combines TRBV20-1 with TRBJ1-2; unclear D gene. V was trimmed by 5 bases and J by 0 bases, leaving 7 bases between them. The CDR3 runs to 12 residues. CDR1 is DFQATT and CDR2 is SNEGSKA in the germline V gene (reference sequence). The CDR3 region has the DNA TGCAGTGCTTCGTCAGCTAACTATGGCTACACCTTC. Translated, it gives CSASSANYGYTF.

This clonotype has a count of ten or more. This chain joins TRBV13 and TRBJ2-1, with a possible D match to TRBD2 (6 bases). CDR1 and CDR2 from the germline V gene are PRHDT and FYEKMQ (reference sequence). The CDR3 is 13 residues long. Trimming shortened V by 1 base and J by 7 bases, and 8 bases separated the two germline ends. CDR3 amino acids: CASSLAGVNEQFF. The DNA for the CDR3 is TGTGCCAGCAGCTTAGCGGGGGTAAATGAGCAGTTCTTC. The variable domain in full, completed from reference TRBV13 and TRBJ2-1, reads AAGVIQSPRHLIKEKRETATLKCYPIPRHDTVYWYQQGPGQDPQFLISFYEKMQSDKGSIPDRFSAQQFSDYHSELNMSSLELGDSALYFCASSLAGVNEQFFGPGTRLTVL.

The CDR3 nucleotides are TGCGCCAGCAGCTTGGTGGGCATCTACAATGAGCAGTTCTTC. As protein: CASSLVGIYNEQFF. The rearrangement uses TRBV5-1 and TRBJ2-1; D is unclear. Trimming took 0 bases from V and 3 from J, leaving 7 bases between them. CDR1 and CDR2 from the germline V gene are SGHRS and YFSETQ. This CDR3 region has 14 residues. The full variable domain, rest sourced from reference TRBV5-1 and TRBJ2-1, is KAGVTQTPRYLIKTRGQQVTLSCSPISGHRSVSWYQQTPGQGLQFLFEYFSETQRNKGNFPGRFSGRQFSNSRSEMNVSTLELGDSALYLCASSLVGIYNEQFFGPGTRLTVL.

The table lists this clonotype with many counts. V gene TRBV7-2 combines with J gene TRBJ2-7, with D unresolved. The V gene lost 3 bases and the J gene lost 3 bases, with 15 bases spanning the gap. CDR1 is SGHTA and CDR2 is FQGNSA in the germline V gene. CDR3 length equals 15 residues. CDR3 coding DNA: TGTGCCAGCAGCTTTTCCCATGACGGATTCTACGAGCAGTACTTC. It translates to CASSFSHDGFYEQYF.

V gene TRBV6-9 combines with J gene TRBJ1-6, with a weak D call TRBD1 (5 bases). The CDR3 covers 17 residues. CDR1 is MNHGY and CDR2 is SVAAGI in the germline V gene. V was trimmed by 4 bases and J by 8 bases, leaving 21 bases between them. The CDR3 here is CASSFGTAVIGDSPLHF. CDR3 sequence (DNA): TGTGCCAGCAGTTTCGGCACTGCTGTAATAGGGGATTCACCCCTCCACTTT.

The sample holds many counts of this clonotype. The rearrangement uses TRBV5-1 and TRBJ2-7; 7 nucleotides align to TRBD1. The CDR3 extends over 14 amino acids. The J segment lost 6 bases and the V segment lost 3 bases, leaving 9 bases of the junction unmatched. Germline V gene sequence: CDR1 SGHRS, CDR2 YFSETQ. The CDR3 reads CASSWSGTVSEQYF. CDR3 DNA: TGCGCCAGCAGCTGGTCCGGGACAGTGTCCGAGCAGTACTTC.